A selection of T cell receptor beta chains follows, all from one sample in a study of CD8+CD57+ T cells in acquired aplastic anemia. TCRdb redid the calling of the reads with MiXCR, one entry per CDR3 protein. The sample includes around 130,000 distinct CDR3 sequences, under 65% of them seen just once. Source material: sorted CD4+, CD8+, or CD8+CD57+ T cells (not recorded which) from PBMCs. These receptors all come from a human donor with aplastic anemia. Each CDR3 is given with its conserved first and last residue. The D gene is left open where the match is weak. Clone size is shown for a subset of rows, as once, few, many or a class of expanded clone.

j_call clone_size v_call d_call cdr3_nt cdr3_aa
TRBJ1-1 many TRBV6-4 NA TGTGCCAGCAGTGACGGGGGAACTGAAGCTTTCTTT CASSDGGTEAFF
TRBJ2-5 many TRBV20-1 NA TGCAGTGCTAGAGATGTAGGGGGATACCAAGAGACCCAGTACTTC CSARDVGGYQETQYF
TRBJ2-3 NA TRBV10-1 TRBD1 TGCGCCAGCAGTGGGGACAGGGATGTAGATACGCAGTATTTT CASSGDRDVDTQYF
TRBJ2-7 NA TRBV7-2 TRBD2 TGTGCCAGCAGCCCTAGCGGGTTTAGCTCCTACGAGCAGTACTTC CASSPSGFSSYEQYF
TRBJ2-6 NA TRBV7-9 NA TGTGCCGAAGGACGGACGGCAAACGTCCTGACTTTC CAEGRTANVLTF
TRBJ2-5 NA TRBV7-2 TRBD1 TGTGCCAGCAGCTTAGGAGGGACAGGTCAAGAGACCCAGTACTTC CASSLGGTGQETQYF
TRBJ2-1 many TRBV9 NA TGTGCCAGCAGCGCTGGAGGGGACCCTGGGTGGAATGAGCAGTTCTTC CASSAGGDPGWNEQFF
TRBJ2-1 NA TRBV10-1 NA TGCGCCAGCAGTGAGTCGCCTTTGGGATACAATGAGCAGTTCTTC CASSESPLGYNEQFF
TRBJ2-2 NA TRBV29-1 NA TGCAGCGTTGGGGGCAGACGAACCGGGGAGCTGTTTTTT CSVGGRRTGELFF
TRBJ1-6 NA TRBV7-2 TRBD1 TGTGCCAGCAGCTCCACGGGACAGCATAATTCACCCCTCCACTTT CASSSTGQHNSPLHF
TRBJ2-1 NA TRBV4-1 TRBD2 TGCGCCAGCAGCCAAGATGTGCCTAGCGGGACGTACAATGAGCAGTTCTTC CASSQDVPSGTYNEQFF
TRBJ2-7 NA TRBV20-1 NA TGCAGTGCTAGTGTCGTTGACAGCTCCTACGAGCAGTACTTC CSASVVDSSYEQYF
TRBJ2-7 NA TRBV2 TRBD1 TGTGCCAGACAGGGGGCCGGTAGCTCCTACGAGCAGTACTTC CARQGAGSSYEQYF
TRBJ2-5 NA TRBV19 TRBD2 TGTGCAAGTAAGGTAGCGGGGGGGCTAGAGACCCAGTACTTC CASKVAGGLETQYF
TRBJ1-2 NA TRBV7-9 NA TGTGCCAGCAGCTTAGAGCCAGGGGTCGGTGGCTACACCTTC CASSLEPGVGGYTF
TRBJ2-3 NA TRBV15 NA TGTGCCACCAGCAGAGTACCCACCGAAGATACGCAGTATTTT CATSRVPTEDTQYF
TRBJ2-3 few TRBV25-1 TRBD2 TGTGCCAGCAGTGCCGGACTAGCGGGAGGGGCAGATACGCAGTATTTT CASSAGLAGGADTQYF
TRBJ1-2 few TRBV2 NA TGTGCCAGCAGTGTCAGGGGAGGCGGCTATGGCTACACCTTC CASSVRGGGYGYTF
TRBJ2-5 NA TRBV6-5 NA TGTGCCAGCAGTTACGCTATCGGACAAGAGACCCAGTACTTC CASSYAIGQETQYF
TRBJ2-7 NA TRBV7-9 NA TGTGCCAGCAGGTGGGGGCCCTACGAGCAGTACTTC CASRWGPYEQYF
TRBJ1-5 NA TRBV2 NA TGTGCCAGCACCCAGGGAGATGGCAATCAGCCCCAGCATTTT CASTQGDGNQPQHF
TRBJ2-7 NA TRBV5-6 NA TGTGCCAGCAGCAGGGACGGAGCTGGAGACGAGCAGTACTTC CASSRDGAGDEQYF
TRBJ1-6 NA TRBV2 TRBD1 TGTGCCAGCAGCCTCACAGGGGCTAATAATTCACCCCTCCACTTT CASSLTGANNSPLHF
TRBJ2-4 many TRBV7-9 TRBD2 TGTGCCAGCAGCTTATCTGGACTAGATCAAAACATTCAGTACTTC CASSLSGLDQNIQYF
TRBJ2-1 many TRBV6-5 TRBD2 TGTGCCAGCAGTTACGGGACTAGCTATGACAATGAGCAGTTCTTC CASSYGTSYDNEQFF
TRBJ1-1 NA TRBV11-2 NA TGTGCCAGCAGCCCGAATCTGGGGACTGAAGCTTTCTTT CASSPNLGTEAFF
TRBJ1-6 NA TRBV7-2 NA TGTGCCAGCAGCTTAGGCCCGCAATATAATTCACCCCTCCACTTT CASSLGPQYNSPLHF
TRBJ1-2 NA TRBV2 NA TGTGCCAGCAGGGACAGCTTAAACTATGGCTACACCTTC CASRDSLNYGYTF
TRBJ2-3 NA TRBV15 TRBD2 TGTGCCACCAGCAGAGAAGCGGGAGTTACAGATACGCAGTATTTT CATSREAGVTDTQYF
TRBJ2-7 NA TRBV6-6 NA TGTGCCGCCGAGGGGAATGAGCAGTACTTC CAAEGNEQYF
TRBJ2-2 NA TRBV29-1 NA TGCAGCGTACGTATCGGGGAGCTGTTTTTT CSVRIGELFF
TRBJ2-1 many TRBV29-1 NA TGCAGCGTTGGGTCGGAGAATGAGCAGTTCTTC CSVGSENEQFF
TRBJ2-7 NA TRBV12-3/TRBV12-4 NA TGTGCCAGCACCGACGGGACTTCCAGGCGCTACGAGCAGTACTTC CASTDGTSRRYEQYF
TRBJ2-7 many TRBV9 NA TGTGCCAGCAGCGTAGATTCTGGGGAGCAGTACTTC CASSVDSGEQYF